These 8 T cell receptor beta chains came from one sample sequenced in a study of blood T cell repertoires in COVID-19. Produced via immunoSEQ multiplex PCR; TCRdb's table is partial and in-frame only. The sample gives some 49,000 clones, 90% of which show up once; 15% to 20% is in the top ten. The sequenced sample consisted of peripheral blood. These TCRs come from a man in his 70s with active COVID-19.

The chain employs TRBV6-6 and TRBJ2-1; perhaps TRBD2 as D (6 bases). The CDR3 is 12 amino acids. Germline CDR1 and CDR2: MNHNY and SVGAGI (reference sequence). V dropped 6 bases and J dropped 6 bases, with 9 bases sitting between them. The CDR3 is CASSREVNEQFF. The CDR3 DNA reads as TGTGCCAGCAGCAGGGAGGTCAATGAGCAGTTCTTC.

The V call is TRBV4-3, the J call TRBJ2-5; D ambiguous. The CDR3 loop spans 13 amino acids. Trimming left V 0 bases short and J 5 bases short, with 7 bases between. The V gene's germline CDR1 is LGHNA and CDR2 YSLEER. The CDR3 DNA reads as TGCGCCAGCAGCCAAGATTGGGCGGAGACCCAGTACTTC. Protein product: CASSQDWAETQYF.

The chain couples TRBV5-1 to TRBJ2-5; tentative D call: TRBD2 (6 bases). Trimming removed 4 bases at V and 1 base at J, with 17 bases between. The germline gives CDR1 SGHRS, CDR2 YFSETQ. The CDR3 contains 16 residues. CDR3 sequence: CASSQRALGGQETQYF. In DNA form, the CDR3 reads TGCGCCAGCAGCCAGAGGGCCCTGGGAGGCCAAGAGACCCAGTACTTC.

This chain uses TRBV29-1 with TRBJ2-2, with 11 bases that match TRBD2. This CDR3 has 15 amino acids. Germline V gene data show CDR1 as SQVTM and CDR2 as ANQGSEA. V was clipped by 4 bases and J by 6 bases; unmatched bases: 7. CDR3 DNA: TGCAGCGTTGGGGATAGCGGGAGGGCCGCCGGGGAGCTGTTTTTT. Encoded protein: CSVGDSGRAAGELFF.

In the case of this clone: Other DNA sequences in this specimen translate into the identical CDR3. This chain connects TRBV6-5 to TRBJ2-3; the D gene is possibly TRBD2 (5 bases). The ends were cut back, 8 bases at V and 0 bases at J, with 12 bases in the middle. From germline, CDR1 is MNHEY and CDR2 SVGAGI. CDR3 length equals 14 residues. This CDR3 is CASRRGSSTDTQYF. The CDR3, as DNA: TGTGCCAGCCGGAGAGGGTCTAGCACAGATACGCAGTATTTT.

This chain links TRBV7-9 with TRBJ2-5; tentative D call: TRBD2 (6 bases). The germline CDR1 and CDR2 sequences are SEHNR and FQNEAQ (reference sequence). The germline V and J ends were trimmed by 5 bases and 4 bases, with 20 bases remaining between them. The CDR3 runs to 16 residues. The CDR3 DNA reads as TGTGCCAGCAGCCCCCTCCCCGGAGGGAGAGGAGAGACCCAGTACTTC. Its translation: CASSPLPGGRGETQYF.

This clone was picked up a small number of times. One end of the junction is discordant with germline, which a read error may explain. The chain uses TRBV16 and TRBJ1-3; a possible D gene is TRBD1 (5 bases). This CDR3 region has 18 residues. In germline, CDR1 is KGHSY, CDR2 FQNENV. CDR3 coding DNA: TGTGCCAGCAGCCGGTGGGATCCCGGGCAGGGCCCTGGGAACACCATATATTTT. Protein sequence: CASSRWDPGQGPGNTIYF.

This clone was observed a single time. The rearrangement links TRBV11-2 to TRBJ2-7; 7 bases match TRBD1. Germline V CDR1 and CDR2: SGHAT, FQNNGV. Losses at the gene ends were 3 bases for V and 2 bases for J; bases not matched to a gene: 4. The CDR3 consists of 14 residues. The CDR3 here is CASSLGTVTYEQYF. The CDR3 DNA is TGTGCCAGCAGCTTGGGGACAGTAACCTACGAGCAGTACTTC.